Shown below are 15 T cell receptor beta chains from a single sample sequenced in a study of T cells expressing NK-cell markers. Each CDR3 protein gets one entry in TCRdb, which reprocessed the 5' RACE reads and gives no DNA. The sample data list around 100,000 distinct CDR3 sequences. Material for sequencing was blood T cells: a sorted CD56 or NKG2C T cell subset, CD4+ or CD8+ T cells, or bulk PBMC T cells (not recorded which). Receptor source: a woman between 18 and 70 years old in good health.

The rearrangement links TRBV6-4 to TRBJ2-5; there is no DNA to check the TCRdb D call of TRBD1. Germline-derived CDR1 and CDR2 are MRHNA and SNTAGT. The CDR3 extends over 15 amino acids. The CDR3 loop reads CASSDHTGQGETQYF.

The genes are TRBV6-5 and TRBJ2-7. Germline CDR1 MNHEY, CDR2 SVGAGI. The CDR3 has 15 residues. The CDR3 region is CASSYSVGESYEQYF.

V is TRBV10-2 and J is TRBJ2-1; TCRdb picks TRBD1, but there is no DNA to check that call. From germline, CDR1 is WSHSY and CDR2 SAAADI. This CDR3 spans 14 amino acids. CDR3 protein: CASSKDSTDNEQFF.

V is TRBV12-3 or TRBV12-4 and J is TRBJ2-5; TCRdb designates TRBD2, a call that cannot be tested without DNA. The CDR3 has 15 amino acids. The CDR3 sequence is CASSLGLAGSGTQYF.

This chain joins TRBV7-3 and TRBJ2-1. Germline V lookup: CDR1 SGHTA, CDR2 FQGTGA. The CDR3 is 12 amino acids. The CDR3 spells CASSHPGNEQFF.

The chain is built from TRBV5-4 and TRBJ2-1. The germline V gene encodes CDR1 SGHNT and CDR2 YYREEE (reference sequence). The CDR3 is 13 residues long. The CDR3 protein is CASRGTAYNEQFF.

CDR3 amino acids: CASSFGTSYEQYF. V and J are TRBV27 and TRBJ2-7. There are 13 residues in the CDR3. Germline-derived CDR1 and CDR2 are MNHEY and SMNVEV (reference sequence).

V usage is TRBV12-3 or TRBV12-4 and J usage is TRBJ2-1; absent DNA, TCRdb's TRBD2 call cannot be checked. The CDR3 consists of 14 residues. This CDR3 reads CASSLTSGGDEQFF.

The chain joins TRBV6-5 to TRBJ2-5; TCRdb returns TRBD2, unconfirmable since there is no DNA. Germline values: CDR1 MNHEY, CDR2 SVGAGI. The CDR3 runs 11 residues. The CDR3 sequence: CASSGGETQYF.

This chain's CDR3 is CASSQDLSSTDTQYF. The rearrangement uses TRBV4-3 and TRBJ2-3. CDR3 length equals 15 residues. The germline V gene encodes CDR1 LGHNA and CDR2 YSLEER.

The chain has TRBV3-1 and TRBJ1-6; TCRdb's D call, TRBD1, is unchecked because there is no DNA. This CDR3 is built from 15 residues. Germline V gene sequence: CDR1 LGHDT, CDR2 YNNKEL (reference sequence). CDR3 amino acids: CASSPEGGADSPLHF.

The chain carries TRBV12-3 or TRBV12-4 and TRBJ2-1; TCRdb's D call, TRBD2, is unchecked because there is no DNA. The CDR3 loop spans 17 amino acids. This CDR3 is CASSPPPGLATYNEQFF.

V and J are TRBV2 and TRBJ1-5; the TRBD1 assignment by TCRdb is unverifiable without DNA. CDR3 length: 14 residues. Looked up from germline, CDR1 is SNHLY and CDR2 is FYNNEI. This CDR3 reads CASRREDSYQPQHF.

The chain joins TRBV27 to TRBJ2-7; TCRdb lists TRBD1, though no DNA is available to test this call. This CDR3 region has 13 residues. Germline V CDR1 and CDR2: MNHEY, SMNVEV (reference sequence). The CDR3 sequence is CASRGGAAYEQYF.

The chain employs TRBV20-1 and TRBJ2-5; without DNA, the TCRdb call of TRBD2 cannot be checked. This CDR3 region has 20 residues. The germline CDR1 and CDR2 sequences are DFQATT and SNEGSKA (reference sequence). Here the CDR3 reads CSVRQGQIGLAGAPGETQYF.